A single sample is the source of the 6 T cell receptor beta chains below, sequenced in a study of T cell responses to AZD1222 COVID-19 vaccine. Sequencing was performed with immunoSEQ multiplex PCR; in TCRdb, only in-frame clones are kept and a portion is missing. The top ten clones hold 5.1% of a sample with some 150,000 clones, more than 70% of them seen once. The material sequenced was peripheral blood, taken 28 days after the second AZD1222 dose. The source of these receptors is an adult who received the AZD1222 COVID-19 vaccine.

This clone was found a few times. The chain links TRBV5-5 to TRBJ1-5, with a possible D match to TRBD1 (5 bases). The V and J ends lost 4 bases and 7 bases respectively, with 18 bases between them. The CDR3 runs 15 residues. Per the germline V gene, CDR1 is SGHKS and CDR2 is YYEKEE (reference sequence). The CDR3 is CASSRFGGEYQPQHF. The CDR3 DNA follows: TGTGCCAGCAGCCGGTTTGGGGGAGAGTACCAGCCCCAGCATTTT.

V and J are TRBV9 and TRBJ2-2; 7 nucleotides agree with TRBD1. The CDR3 is 14 amino acids. Germline V gene data show CDR1 as SGDLS and CDR2 as YYNGEE. The ends lost 5 bases at V and 2 bases at J; junction bases unmatched: 3. The CDR3 bases are TGTGCCAGCAGGGGGGACAGCAACACCGGGGAGCTGTTTTTT. Translating it yields CASRGDSNTGELFF. The complete variable domain, with remaining parts taken from reference TRBV9 and TRBJ2-2, reads DSGVTQTPKHLITATGQRVTLRCSPRSGDLSVYWYQQSLDQGLQFLIQYYNGEERAKGNILERFSAQQFPDLHSELNLSSLELGDSALYFCASRGDSNTGELFFGEGSRLTVL.

The chain couples TRBV19 to TRBJ2-1; no definite D call. Germline CDR1 LNHDA, CDR2 SQIVND (reference sequence). CDR3 length: 12 amino acids. Deletions cut 3 bases from V and 9 bases from J, with 9 bases between. The CDR3 nucleotides read TGTGCCAGTAGTATTACGATAGCTGAGCAGTTCTTC. It specifies CASSITIAEQFF. Together with reference TRBV19 and TRBJ2-1, the CDR3 gives the full variable domain: DGGITQSPKYLFRKEGQNVTLSCEQNLNHDAMYWYRQDPGQGLRLIYYSQIVNDFQKGDIAEGYSVSREKKESFPLTVTSAQKNPTAFYLCASSITIAEQFFGPGTRLTVL.

Here the CDR3 reads CASSDTGRTEAFF. In DNA, the CDR3 is TGTGCCAGCAGTGATACAGGGAGGACTGAAGCTTTCTTT. The V gene is TRBV6-4, the J gene TRBJ1-1; tentatively, D is TRBD1 (6 bases). Germline CDR1 and CDR2: MRHNA and SNTAGT. V lost 3 bases to trimming and J lost 5 bases, with 10 bases between them. The CDR3 is 13 residues long.

This rearrangement joins TRBV10-3 to TRBJ1-1, with D unresolved. Germline values: CDR1 ENHRY, CDR2 SYGVKD. The CDR3 spans 14 residues. Trimming removed 6 bases from V and 0 bases from J, with 11 bases in between. This chain's CDR3 is CAIRPMGVNTEAFF. In DNA, the CDR3 is TGTGCCATCAGACCGATGGGTGTGAACACTGAAGCTTTCTTT.

This sequence joins TRBV6-5 and TRBJ1-2; 9 nucleotides match TRBD1. The CDR3 loop spans 14 amino acids. Germline CDR1 and CDR2: MNHEY and SVGAGI. The junction had 8 bases not matched to a gene; V was cut back by 6 bases and J by 6 bases. CDR3 loop: CASRSPGQGNGYTF. The CDR3 nucleotides read TGTGCCAGCAGATCACCTGGACAGGGGAATGGCTACACCTTC.